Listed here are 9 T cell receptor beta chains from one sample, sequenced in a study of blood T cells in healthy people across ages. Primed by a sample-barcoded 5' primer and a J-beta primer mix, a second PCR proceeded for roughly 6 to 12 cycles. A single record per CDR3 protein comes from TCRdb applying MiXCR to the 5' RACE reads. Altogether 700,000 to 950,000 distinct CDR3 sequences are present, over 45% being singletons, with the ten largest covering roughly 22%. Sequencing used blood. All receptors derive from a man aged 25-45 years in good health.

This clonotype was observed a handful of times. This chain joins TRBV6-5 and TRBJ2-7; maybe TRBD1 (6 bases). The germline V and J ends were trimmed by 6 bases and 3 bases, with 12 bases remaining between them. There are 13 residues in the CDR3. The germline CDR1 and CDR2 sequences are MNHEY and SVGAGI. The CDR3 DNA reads TGTGCCAGCAGACCCGACAGGTTCTACGAGCAGTACTTC. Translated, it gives CASRPDRFYEQYF.

The CDR3 reads CASSKTGTGGEQYF. The CDR3 DNA follows: TGCGCCAGCAGCAAAACCGGGACAGGGGGCGAGCAGTACTTC. This sequence joins TRBV5-1 and TRBJ2-4; 11 nucleotides agree with TRBD1. The better agreement between TRBJ2-7 and the DNA end casts doubt on the J call. The CDR3 length is 14 residues. Germline-derived CDR1 and CDR2 are SGHRS and YFSETQ.

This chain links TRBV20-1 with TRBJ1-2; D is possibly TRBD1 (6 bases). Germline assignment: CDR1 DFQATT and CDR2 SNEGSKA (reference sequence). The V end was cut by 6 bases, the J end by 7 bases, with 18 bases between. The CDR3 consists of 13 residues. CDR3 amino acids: CSAPWRGVAGYTF. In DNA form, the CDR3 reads TGCAGTGCCCCTTGGAGGGGGGTAGCTGGCTACACCTTC.

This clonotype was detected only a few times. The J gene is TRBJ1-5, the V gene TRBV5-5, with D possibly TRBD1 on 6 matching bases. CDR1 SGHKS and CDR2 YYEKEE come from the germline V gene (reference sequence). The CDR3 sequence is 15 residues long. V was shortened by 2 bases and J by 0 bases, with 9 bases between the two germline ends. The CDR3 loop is CASSLAGDSNQPQHF. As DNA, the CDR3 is TGTGCCAGCAGCTTAGCAGGGGATAGCAATCAGCCCCAGCATTTT.

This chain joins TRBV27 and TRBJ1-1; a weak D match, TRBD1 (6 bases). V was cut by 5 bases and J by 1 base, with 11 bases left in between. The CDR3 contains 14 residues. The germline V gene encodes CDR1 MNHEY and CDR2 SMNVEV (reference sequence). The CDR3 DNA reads TGTGCCAGCAGTCCAGGGGAGGGGAACACTGAAGCTTTCTTT. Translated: CASSPGEGNTEAFF.

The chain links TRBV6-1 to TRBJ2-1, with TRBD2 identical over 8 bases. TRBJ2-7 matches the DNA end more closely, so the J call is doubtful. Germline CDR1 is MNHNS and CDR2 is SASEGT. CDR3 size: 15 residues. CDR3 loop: CASSEGPSGYNEQYF. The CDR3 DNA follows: TGTGCCAGCAGTGAAGGGCCTAGCGGGTACAATGAGCAGTACTTC.

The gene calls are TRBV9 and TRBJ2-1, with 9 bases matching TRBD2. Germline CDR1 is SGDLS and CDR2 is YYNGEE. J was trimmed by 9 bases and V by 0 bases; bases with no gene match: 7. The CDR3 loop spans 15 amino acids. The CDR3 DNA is TGTGCCAGCAGCGTAGGCGGGAGGGCCATGAGTGAGCAGTTCTTC. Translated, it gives CASSVGGRAMSEQFF.

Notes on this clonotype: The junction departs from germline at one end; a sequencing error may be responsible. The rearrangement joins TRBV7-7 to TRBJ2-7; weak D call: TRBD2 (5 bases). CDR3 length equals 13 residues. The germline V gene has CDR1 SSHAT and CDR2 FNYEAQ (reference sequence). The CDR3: CASSPGKNYEQYF. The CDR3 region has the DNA TGTGCTAGCAGCCCCGGGAAGAACTACGAGCAGTACTTC.

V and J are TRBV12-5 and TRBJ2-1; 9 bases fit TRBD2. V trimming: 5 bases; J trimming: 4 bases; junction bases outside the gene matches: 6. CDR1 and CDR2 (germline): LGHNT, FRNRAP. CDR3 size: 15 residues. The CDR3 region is CASGPGSGGYNEQFF. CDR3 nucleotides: TGTGCTAGTGGTCCGGGAAGCGGGGGGTACAATGAGCAGTTCTTC.